This T cell receptor beta chain was sequenced for a study of PD-1 blockade in classical Hodgkin lymphoma. Study background: Patients had nivolumab dosed at 3 mg/kg, delivered intravenously every 2 weeks. Study-level findings and limits: Similar baseline diversity was found in complete responders and newly diagnosed patients.

Comments on this clone: Its antigen remains unidentified.

CDR3 length: 14 residues. Trimming stripped 3 bases from V and 5 bases from J, with 13 bases between. Germline CDR1 is LNHDA and CDR2 is SQIVND (reference sequence). Time point: cycle 4 day 1 (C4D1), after less than 7 weeks of nivolumab. All patients relapsed after autologous stem cell transplantation, and brentuximab vedotin exposure varied. TCRdb keeps only in-frame clones here, not all; method: immunoSEQ multiplex PCR. The sample carries tens of thousands of clones, about 77% recorded once. The rearrangement uses TRBV19 and TRBJ1-2; a weak D match, TRBD1 (5 bases). The sample was peripheral blood mononuclear cells (PBMCs), taken before the fourth cycle of nivolumab. The receptor was derived from a human donor with classical Hodgkin lymphoma. This CDR3 reads CASSIGEGFYGYTF. The CDR3 DNA is TGTGCCAGTAGTATCGGCGAGGGGTTTTATGGCTACACCTTC.